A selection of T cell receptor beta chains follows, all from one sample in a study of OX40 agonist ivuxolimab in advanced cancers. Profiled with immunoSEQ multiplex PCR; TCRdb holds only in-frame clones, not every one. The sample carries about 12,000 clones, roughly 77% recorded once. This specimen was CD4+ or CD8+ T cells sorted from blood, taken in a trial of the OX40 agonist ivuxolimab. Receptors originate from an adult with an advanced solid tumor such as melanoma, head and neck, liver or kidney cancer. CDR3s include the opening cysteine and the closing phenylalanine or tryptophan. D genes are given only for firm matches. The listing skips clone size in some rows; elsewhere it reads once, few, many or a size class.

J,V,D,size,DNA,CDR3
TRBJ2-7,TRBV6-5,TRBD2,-,TGTGCCAGCAGCCCCCGGACTAGCGGAACCTACGAGCAGTACTTC,CASSPRTSGTYEQYF
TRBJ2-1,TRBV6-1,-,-,TGTGCCAGCAGTGATTTCCTGGACCCCTACAATGAGCAGTTCTTC,CASSDFLDPYNEQFF
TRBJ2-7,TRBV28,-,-,TGTGCCAGCAGCTCAGGATGGACTGTCTCCTACGAGCAGTACTTC,CASSSGWTVSYEQYF
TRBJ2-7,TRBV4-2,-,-,TGTGCCAGCAGCCATACCGGGAGCTCCTACGAGCAGTACTTC,CASSHTGSSYEQYF
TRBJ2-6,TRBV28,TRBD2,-,TGTGCCAGCAGTACTCCCCGGGGAGGGCACTCTGGGGCCAACGTCCTGACTTTC,CASSTPRGGHSGANVLTF
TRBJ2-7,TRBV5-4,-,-,TGTGCCAGCAAGCACCCCGGGGCACCCGGGGACGAGCAGTACTTC,CASKHPGAPGDEQYF
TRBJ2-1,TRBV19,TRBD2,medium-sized,TGTGCCAGTAGTATGCGGGGGTGGAACAATGAGCAGTTCTTC,CASSMRGWNNEQFF
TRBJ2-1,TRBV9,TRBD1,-,TGTGCCAGCAGCGGGGACAGGCCCTACAATGAGCAGTTCTTC,CASSGDRPYNEQFF
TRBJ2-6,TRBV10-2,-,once,TGCGCCAGCAGTGGTGTAGGCTCTGGGGCCAACGTCCTGACTTTC,CASSGVGSGANVLTF
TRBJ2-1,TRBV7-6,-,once,TGTGCCAGCAGCTTAGGACTCAGCTCCTACAATGAGCAGTTCTTC,CASSLGLSSYNEQFF
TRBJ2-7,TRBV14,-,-,TGTGCCAGCAGCCAAGGTCTAATCTCCTACGAGCAGTACTTC,CASSQGLISYEQYF
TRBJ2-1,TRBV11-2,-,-,TGTGCCAGCAGCCAAACCCAGAGCTCCTACAATGAGCAGTTCTTC,CASSQTQSSYNEQFF
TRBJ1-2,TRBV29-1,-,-,TGCAGCGTTCTTGGTCAGACCTATGGCTACACCTTC,CSVLGQTYGYTF
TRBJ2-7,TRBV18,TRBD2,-,TGTGCCAGCTCACCTCTGACTAGCGGGAAGTACGAGCAGTACTTC,CASSPLTSGKYEQYF
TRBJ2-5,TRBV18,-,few,TGTGCCAGCTCTCCATACTCTAGCTCCCAAGAGACCCAGTACTTC,CASSPYSSSQETQYF
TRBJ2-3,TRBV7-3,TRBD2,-,TGTGCCAGCAGCCTTACCCCAGGACTAGCGGGCGTCACAGATACGCAGTATTTT,CASSLTPGLAGVTDTQYF
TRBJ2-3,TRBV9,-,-,TGTGCCAGCAGCGTAGCGACGACTAGCACAGATACGCAGTATTTT,CASSVATTSTDTQYF
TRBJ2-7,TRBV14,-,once,TGTGCCAGCAGCCTGACTAGTAACGAGCAGTACTTC,CASSLTSNEQYF
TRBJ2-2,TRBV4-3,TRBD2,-,TGCGCCAGCAGCCCGAGGGGACTAGCGGGTGGGGCCGGGGAGCTGTTTTTT,CASSPRGLAGGAGELFF
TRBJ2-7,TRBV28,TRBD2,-,TGTGCCAGCAGTTTAGAGAGACTAGCTATAGACGAGCAGTACTTC,CASSLERLAIDEQYF
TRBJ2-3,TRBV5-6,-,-,TGTGCCAGCAGCTTGGAGGGAAACACAGATACGCAGTATTTT,CASSLEGNTDTQYF
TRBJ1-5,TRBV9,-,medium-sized,TGTGCCAGCAGCGTATCGGGGACACTAGATCAGCCCCAGCATTTT,CASSVSGTLDQPQHF
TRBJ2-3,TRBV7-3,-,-,TGTGCCAGCAGCCCACTCAGCGGACGCACAGATACGCAGTATTTT,CASSPLSGRTDTQYF
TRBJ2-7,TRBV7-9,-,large,TGTGCCAGCAGCTTAGTGGGGGATCTCTACGAGCAGTACTTC,CASSLVGDLYEQYF
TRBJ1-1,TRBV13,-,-,TGTGCCAGCAGCTTAGTTCGGAACACTGAAGCTTTCTTT,CASSLVRNTEAFF
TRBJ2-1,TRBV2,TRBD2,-,TGTGCCAGCTGGGGGGGGAATGAGCAGTTCTTC,CASWGGNEQFF
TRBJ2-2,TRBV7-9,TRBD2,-,TGTGCCAGCAGCTTGGGCGGGAGCGCGAACACCGGGGAGCTGTTTTTT,CASSLGGSANTGELFF